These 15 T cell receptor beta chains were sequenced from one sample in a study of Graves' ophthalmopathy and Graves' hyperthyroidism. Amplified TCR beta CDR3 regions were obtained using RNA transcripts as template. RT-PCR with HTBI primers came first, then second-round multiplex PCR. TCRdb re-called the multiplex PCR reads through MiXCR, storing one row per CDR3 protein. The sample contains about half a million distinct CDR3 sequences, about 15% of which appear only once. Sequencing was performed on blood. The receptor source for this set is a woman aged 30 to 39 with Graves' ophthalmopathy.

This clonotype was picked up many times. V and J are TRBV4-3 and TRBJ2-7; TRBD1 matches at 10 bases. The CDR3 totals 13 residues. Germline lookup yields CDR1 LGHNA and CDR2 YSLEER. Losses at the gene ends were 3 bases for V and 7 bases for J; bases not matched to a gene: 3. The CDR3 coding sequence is TGCGCCAGCAGCCAGGGACAGGGGACGGAGCAGTACTTC. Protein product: CASSQGQGTEQYF.

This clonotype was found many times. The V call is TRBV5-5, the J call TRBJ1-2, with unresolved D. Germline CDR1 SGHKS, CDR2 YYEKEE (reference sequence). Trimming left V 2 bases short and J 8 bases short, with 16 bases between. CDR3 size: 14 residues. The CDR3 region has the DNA TGTGCCAGCAGCTTCGTCCAGGCGCGTGTCGGCTACACCTTC. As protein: CASSFVQARVGYTF. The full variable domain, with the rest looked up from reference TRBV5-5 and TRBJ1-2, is DAGVTQSPTHLIKTRGQQVTLRCSPISGHKSVSWYQQVLGQGPQFIFQYYEKEERGRGNFPDRFSARQFPNYSSELNVNALLLGDSALYLCASSFVQARVGYTFGSGTRLTVV.

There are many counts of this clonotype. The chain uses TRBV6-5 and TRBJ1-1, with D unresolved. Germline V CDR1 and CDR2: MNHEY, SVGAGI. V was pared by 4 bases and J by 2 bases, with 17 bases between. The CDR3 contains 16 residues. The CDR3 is CASSSTLGWGNTEAFF. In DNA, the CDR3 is TGTGCCAGCAGTTCCACTCTGGGGTGGGGAAACACTGAAGCTTTCTTT.

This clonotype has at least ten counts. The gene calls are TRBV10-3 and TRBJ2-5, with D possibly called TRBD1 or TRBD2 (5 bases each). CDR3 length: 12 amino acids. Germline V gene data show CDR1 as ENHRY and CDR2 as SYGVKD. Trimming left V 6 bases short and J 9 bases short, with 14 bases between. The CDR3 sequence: CAIRTDRDAQYF. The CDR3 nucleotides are TGTGCCATCAGAACAGACCGGGACGCCCAGTACTTC.

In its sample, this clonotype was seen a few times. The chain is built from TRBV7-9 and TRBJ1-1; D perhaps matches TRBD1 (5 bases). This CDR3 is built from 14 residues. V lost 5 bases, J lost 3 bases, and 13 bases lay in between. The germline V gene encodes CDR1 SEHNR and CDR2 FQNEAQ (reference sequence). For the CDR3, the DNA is TGTGCCAGCAGCGTACGGGGCGTGGACACTGAAGCTTTCTTT. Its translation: CASSVRGVDTEAFF.

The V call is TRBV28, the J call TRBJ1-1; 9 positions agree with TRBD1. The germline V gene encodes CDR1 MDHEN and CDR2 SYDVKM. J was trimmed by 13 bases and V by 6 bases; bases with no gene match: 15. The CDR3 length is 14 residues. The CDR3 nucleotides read TGTGCCAGCAGCTCCAACAGGGGGCTTTGGTGGGGTTTCTTT. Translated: CASSSNRGLWWGFF.

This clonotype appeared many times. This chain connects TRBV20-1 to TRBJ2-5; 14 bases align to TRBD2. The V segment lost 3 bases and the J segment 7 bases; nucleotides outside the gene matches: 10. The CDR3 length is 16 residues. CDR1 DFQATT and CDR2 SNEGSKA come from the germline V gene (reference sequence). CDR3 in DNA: TGCAGTGCTAGGGAGGGACTAGCGGGGGCGCTTACGACCCAGTACTTC. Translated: CSAREGLAGALTTQYF.

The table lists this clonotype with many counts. The CDR3 region has the DNA TGCGCCAGCAGCTTGGTAGGACAAGCCACCGGGGAGCTGTTTTTT. Protein sequence: CASSLVGQATGELFF. The gene calls are TRBV5-1 and TRBJ2-2; D is possibly TRBD1 (5 bases). CDR1 and CDR2 from the germline V gene are SGHRS and YFSETQ. This CDR3 contains 15 residues. The germline V and J ends were trimmed by 0 bases and 4 bases, with 10 bases remaining between them.

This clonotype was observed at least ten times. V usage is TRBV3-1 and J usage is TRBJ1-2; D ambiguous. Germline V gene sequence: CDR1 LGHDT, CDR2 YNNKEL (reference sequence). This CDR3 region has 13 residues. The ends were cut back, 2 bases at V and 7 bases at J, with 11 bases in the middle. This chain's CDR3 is CASSQPMGRGYTF. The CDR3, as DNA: TGTGCCAGCAGCCAACCAATGGGTCGTGGCTACACCTTC.

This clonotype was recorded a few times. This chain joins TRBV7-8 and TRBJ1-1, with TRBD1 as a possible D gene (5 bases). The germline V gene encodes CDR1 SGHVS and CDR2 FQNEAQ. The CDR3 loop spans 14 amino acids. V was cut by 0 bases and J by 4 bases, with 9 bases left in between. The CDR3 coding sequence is TGTGCCAGCAGCTTAGCAGGGGAAAGCACTGAAGCTTTCTTT. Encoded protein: CASSLAGESTEAFF.

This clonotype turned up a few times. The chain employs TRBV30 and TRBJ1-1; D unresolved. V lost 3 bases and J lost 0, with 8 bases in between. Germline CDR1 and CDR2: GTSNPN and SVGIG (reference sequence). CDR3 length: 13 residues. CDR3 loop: CAWRPAMNTEAFF. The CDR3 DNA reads TGTGCCTGGAGGCCAGCTATGAACACTGAAGCTTTCTTT. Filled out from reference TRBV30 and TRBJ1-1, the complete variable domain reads SQTIHQWPATLVQPVGSPLSLECTVEGTSNPNLYWYRQAAGRGLQLLFYSVGIGQISSEVPQNLSASRPQDRQFILSSKKLLLSDSGFYLCAWRPAMNTEAFFGQGTRLTVV.

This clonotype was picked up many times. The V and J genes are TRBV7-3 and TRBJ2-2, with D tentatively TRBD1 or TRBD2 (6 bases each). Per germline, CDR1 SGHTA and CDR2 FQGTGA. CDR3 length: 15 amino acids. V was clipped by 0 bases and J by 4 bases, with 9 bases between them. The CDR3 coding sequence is TGTGCCAGCAGCTTAACGCGGGACACCACCGGGGAGCTGTTTTTT. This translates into CASSLTRDTTGELFF.

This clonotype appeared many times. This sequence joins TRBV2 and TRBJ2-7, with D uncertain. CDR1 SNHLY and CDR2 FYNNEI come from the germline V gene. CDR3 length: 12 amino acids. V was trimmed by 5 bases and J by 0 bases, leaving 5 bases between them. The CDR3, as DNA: TGTGCCAGCAGTCAGATCTCCTACGAGCAGTACTTC. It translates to CASSQISYEQYF. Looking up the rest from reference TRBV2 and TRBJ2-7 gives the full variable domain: EPEVTQTPSHQVTQMGQEVILRCVPISNHLYFYWYRQILGQKVEFLVSFYNNEISEKSEIFDDQFSVERPDGSNFTLKIRSTKLEDSAMYFCASSQISYEQYFGPGTRLTVT.

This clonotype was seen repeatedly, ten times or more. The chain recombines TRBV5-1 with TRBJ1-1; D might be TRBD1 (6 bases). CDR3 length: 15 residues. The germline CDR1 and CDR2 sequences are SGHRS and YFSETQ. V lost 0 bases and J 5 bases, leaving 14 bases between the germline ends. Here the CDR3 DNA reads TGCGCCAGCAGCTTGGCCGGGGACATCGGAACTGAAGCTTTCTTT. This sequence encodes CASSLAGDIGTEAFF.

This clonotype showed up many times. The CDR3 region has the DNA TGTGCCAGTAGTATAGAGGGACTAGCGGCGAACACCGGGGAGCTGTTTTTT. Protein sequence: CASSIEGLAANTGELFF. The rearrangement uses TRBV19 and TRBJ2-2; TRBD2 matches at 11 bases. Germline V gives CDR1 LNHDA, CDR2 SQIVND (reference sequence). With 0 bases clipped from V and 0 bases from J, the junction kept 0 bases outside the gene matches. The length of the CDR3 is 17 residues. The entire variable domain, with the rest obtained from reference TRBV19 and TRBJ2-2, is as follows: DGGITQSPKYLFRKEGQNVTLSCEQNLNHDAMYWYRQDPGQGLRLIYYSQIVNDFQKGDIAEGYSVSREKKESFPLTVTSAQKNPTAFYLCASSIEGLAANTGELFFGEGSRLTVL.